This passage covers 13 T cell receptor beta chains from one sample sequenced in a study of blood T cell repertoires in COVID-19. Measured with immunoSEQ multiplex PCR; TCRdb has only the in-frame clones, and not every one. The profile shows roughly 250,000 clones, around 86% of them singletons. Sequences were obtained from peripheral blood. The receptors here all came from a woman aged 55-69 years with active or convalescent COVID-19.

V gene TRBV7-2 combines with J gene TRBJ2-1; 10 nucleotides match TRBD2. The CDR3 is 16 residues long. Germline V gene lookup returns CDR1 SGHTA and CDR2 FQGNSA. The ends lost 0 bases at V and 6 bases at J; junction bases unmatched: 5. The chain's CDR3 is CASSLAGLAPANEQFF. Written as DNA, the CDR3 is TGTGCCAGCAGCTTAGCGGGACTAGCGCCGGCCAATGAGCAGTTCTTC.

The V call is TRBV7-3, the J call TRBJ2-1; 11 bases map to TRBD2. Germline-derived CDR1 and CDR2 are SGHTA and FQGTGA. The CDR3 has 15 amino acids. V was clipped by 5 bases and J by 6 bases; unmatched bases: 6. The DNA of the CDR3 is TGTGCCAGCAGCCCAGGACTAGCGGGTCCCAATGAGCAGTTCTTC. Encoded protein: CASSPGLAGPNEQFF.

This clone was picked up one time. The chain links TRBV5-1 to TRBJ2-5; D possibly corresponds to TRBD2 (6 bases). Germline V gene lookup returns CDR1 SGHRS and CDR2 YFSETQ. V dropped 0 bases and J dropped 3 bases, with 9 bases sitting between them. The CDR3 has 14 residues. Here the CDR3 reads CASSLETGEETQYF. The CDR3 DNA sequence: TGCGCCAGCAGCTTGGAGACGGGGGAAGAGACCCAGTACTTC.

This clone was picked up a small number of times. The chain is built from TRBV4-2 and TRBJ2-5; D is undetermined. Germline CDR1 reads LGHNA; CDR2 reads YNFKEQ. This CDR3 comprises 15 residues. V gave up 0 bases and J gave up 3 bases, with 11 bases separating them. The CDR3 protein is CASSQDEDLKETQYF. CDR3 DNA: TGTGCCAGCAGCCAAGATGAGGATCTAAAAGAGACCCAGTACTTC.

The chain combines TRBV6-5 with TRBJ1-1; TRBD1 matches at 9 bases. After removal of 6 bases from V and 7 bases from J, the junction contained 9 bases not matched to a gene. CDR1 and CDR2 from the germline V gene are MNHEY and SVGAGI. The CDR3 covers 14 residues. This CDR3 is CASSLGTGRNEAFF. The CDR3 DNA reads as TGTGCCAGCAGCCTCGGGACAGGGCGAAATGAAGCTTTCTTT.

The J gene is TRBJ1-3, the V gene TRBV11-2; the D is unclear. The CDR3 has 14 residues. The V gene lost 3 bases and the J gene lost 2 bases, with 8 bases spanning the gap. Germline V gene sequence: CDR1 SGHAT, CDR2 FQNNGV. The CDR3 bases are TGTGCCAGCAGCTTGAGACTAACTGGAAACACCATATATTTT. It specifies CASSLRLTGNTIYF.

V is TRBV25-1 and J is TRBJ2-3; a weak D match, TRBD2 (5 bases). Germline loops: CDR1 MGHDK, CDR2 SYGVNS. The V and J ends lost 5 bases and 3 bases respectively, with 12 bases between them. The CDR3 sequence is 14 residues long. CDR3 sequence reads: CASSYAGFTDTQYF. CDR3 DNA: TGTGCCAGCAGTTATGCGGGCTTTACAGATACGCAGTATTTT. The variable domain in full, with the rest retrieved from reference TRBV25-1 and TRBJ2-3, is EADIYQTPRYLVIGTGKKITLECSQTMGHDKMYWYQQDPGMELHLIHYSYGVNSTEKGDLSSESTVSRIRTEHFPLTLESARPSHTSQYLCASSYAGFTDTQYFGPGTRLTVL.

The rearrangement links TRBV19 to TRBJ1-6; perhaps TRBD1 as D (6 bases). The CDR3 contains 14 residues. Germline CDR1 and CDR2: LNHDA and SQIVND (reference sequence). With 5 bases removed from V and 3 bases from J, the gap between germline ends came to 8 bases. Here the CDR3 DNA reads TGTGCCAGTAGTGTGGGACACTATAATTCACCCCTCCACTTT. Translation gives CASSVGHYNSPLHF.

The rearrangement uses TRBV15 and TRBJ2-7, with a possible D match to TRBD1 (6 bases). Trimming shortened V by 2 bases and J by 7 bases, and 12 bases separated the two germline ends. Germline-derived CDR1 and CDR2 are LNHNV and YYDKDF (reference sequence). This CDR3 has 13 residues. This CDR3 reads CATSRQVQGEQYF. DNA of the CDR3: TGTGCCACCAGCAGACAGGTCCAGGGGGAGCAGTACTTC.

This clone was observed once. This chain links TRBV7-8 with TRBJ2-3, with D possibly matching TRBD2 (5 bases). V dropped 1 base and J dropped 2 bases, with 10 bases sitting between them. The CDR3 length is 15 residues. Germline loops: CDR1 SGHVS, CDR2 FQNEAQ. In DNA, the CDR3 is TGTGCCAGCAGCTTAGAGAGGGCAAACACAGATACGCAGTATTTT. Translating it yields CASSLERANTDTQYF.

CDR3 loop: CASSSPLGTQYF. The CDR3 DNA reads TGTGCCAGCAGTTCGCCACTAGGGACCCAGTACTTC. The J gene is TRBJ2-5, the V gene TRBV27, with D possibly matching TRBD2 (5 bases). This CDR3 is built from 12 residues. The V gene's germline CDR1 is MNHEY and CDR2 SMNVEV (reference sequence). V gave up 4 bases and J gave up 7 bases, with 10 bases separating them.

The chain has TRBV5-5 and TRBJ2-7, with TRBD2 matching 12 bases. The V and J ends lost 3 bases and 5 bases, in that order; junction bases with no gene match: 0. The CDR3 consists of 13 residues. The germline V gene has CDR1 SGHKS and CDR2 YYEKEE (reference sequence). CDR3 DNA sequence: TGTGCCAGCAGCTGGACTAGCGGGGACGAGCAGTACTTC. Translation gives CASSWTSGDEQYF.

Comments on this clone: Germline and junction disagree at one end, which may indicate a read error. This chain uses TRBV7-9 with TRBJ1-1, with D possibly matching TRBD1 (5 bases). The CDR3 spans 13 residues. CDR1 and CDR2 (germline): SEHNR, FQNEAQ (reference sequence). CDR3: CASSLEGFPETFF. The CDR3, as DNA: TGTGCCAGCAGCTTAGAGGGGTTCCCTGAAACTTTCTTT.